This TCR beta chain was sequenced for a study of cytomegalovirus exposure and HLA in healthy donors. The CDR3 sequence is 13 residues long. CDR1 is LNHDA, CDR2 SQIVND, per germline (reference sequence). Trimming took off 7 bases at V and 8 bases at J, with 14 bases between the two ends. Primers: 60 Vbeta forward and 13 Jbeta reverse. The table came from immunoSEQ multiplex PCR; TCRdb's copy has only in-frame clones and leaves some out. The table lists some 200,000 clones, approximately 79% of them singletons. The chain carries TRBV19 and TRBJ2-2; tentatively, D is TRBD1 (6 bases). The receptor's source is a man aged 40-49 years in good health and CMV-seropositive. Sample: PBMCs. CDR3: CASTSTGTGELFF. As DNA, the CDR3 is TGTGCCAGTACCTCTACCGGGACAGGGGAGCTGTTTTTT.